The next 6 T cell receptor beta chains were all read from a single sample in a study of blood T cell repertoires in COVID-19. TCRdb's copy holds only in-frame clones and misses some; the assay was immunoSEQ multiplex PCR. The repertoire has more than 300,000 clones, around 83% of them found once; the top ten carry approximately 4.7%. The sequencing input was PBMCs or T cells enriched from blood (not recorded which). These receptors all come from a woman aged 50 to 65 who had recovered from COVID-19.

V is TRBV6-5 and J is TRBJ2-2; TRBD2 matches 7 bases. V lost 6 bases and J lost 1; bases outside the gene matches: 2. CDR3 length: 14 residues. Germline CDR1 MNHEY, CDR2 SVGAGI. CDR3 sequence (DNA): TGTGCCAGCAGCCGCGGGGGGAACACCGGGGAGCTGTTTTTT. Translation gives CASSRGGNTGELFF.

The chain is built from TRBV11-2 and TRBJ1-1; TRBD1 matches at 11 bases. Per the germline V gene, CDR1 is SGHAT and CDR2 is FQNNGV. The ends lost 5 bases at V and 0 bases at J; junction bases unmatched: 5. This CDR3 has 16 residues. For the CDR3, the DNA is TGTGCCAGCAGCCCTCGGACAGGGGGCTTGAACACTGAAGCTTTCTTT. It specifies CASSPRTGGLNTEAFF. Filled out from reference TRBV11-2 and TRBJ1-1, the complete variable domain reads EAGVAQSPRYKIIEKRQSVAFWCNPISGHATLYWYQQILGQGPKLLIQFQNNGVVDDSQLPKDRFSAERLKGVDSTLKIQPAKLEDSAVYLCASSPRTGGLNTEAFFGQGTRLTVV.

This chain links TRBV6-2 or TRBV6-3 with TRBJ2-5, with D maybe TRBD1 (6 bases). Trimming stripped 6 bases from V and 2 bases from J, with 13 bases between. Germline V gene lookup returns CDR1 MNHEY and CDR2 SVGEGT. The CDR3 runs to 14 residues. The CDR3 nucleotides read TGTGCCAGCAGCCAGGGGCTGAAACAAGAGACCCAGTACTTC. Protein sequence: CASSQGLKQETQYF.

This clone is a singleton in its sample. The chain uses TRBV10-1 and TRBJ1-1; TRBD1 is a possible D gene (6 bases). This CDR3 has 14 residues. Per the germline V gene, CDR1 is WNHNN and CDR2 is SYGVQD (reference sequence). Trimming left V 10 bases short and J 5 bases short, with 20 bases between. CDR3 in amino acids: CATPTYRVGTEAFF. The CDR3 nucleotides read TGCGCCACCCCAACCTACAGGGTAGGAACTGAAGCTTTCTTT.

Note on this clone: The identical CDR3 is also encoded by other nucleotide sequences in the sample. This rearrangement joins TRBV6-5 to TRBJ2-1; 7 positions match TRBD2. The CDR3 loop spans 14 amino acids. Germline CDR1 is MNHEY and CDR2 is SVGAGI. V was clipped by 3 bases and J by 7 bases; unmatched bases: 6. The CDR3 is CASSYSSGNNEQFF. Here the CDR3 DNA reads TGTGCCAGCAGTTATTCCAGCGGGAATAATGAGCAGTTCTTC.

This clone has only one observation. The genes are TRBV11-2 and TRBJ1-4, with 7 bases fitting TRBD1. The V and J ends lost 5 bases and 2 bases, in that order; junction bases with no gene match: 5. CDR1 and CDR2 from the germline V gene are SGHAT and FQNNGV. The CDR3 is 15 amino acids. This CDR3 reads CASSPNRGTNEKLFF. CDR3 nucleotide sequence: TGTGCCAGCAGCCCAAACAGGGGTACTAATGAAAAACTGTTTTTT. The whole variable domain, filled in from reference TRBV11-2 and TRBJ1-4, reads EAGVAQSPRYKIIEKRQSVAFWCNPISGHATLYWYQQILGQGPKLLIQFQNNGVVDDSQLPKDRFSAERLKGVDSTLKIQPAKLEDSAVYLCASSPNRGTNEKLFFGSGTQLSVL.